These 14 T cell receptor beta chains originate from one sample sequenced in a study of cytomegalovirus exposure and HLA in healthy donors (dated by TCRdb to about 2017). The method behind the library was the immunoSEQ multiplex PCR assay. For the multiplex PCR, a mixture combining 60 forward primers for TCR Vbeta segments and 13 reverse primers for TCR Jbeta segments was used. The table was pulled from immuneACCESS by TCRdb, which kept in-frame rearrangements only. Such tables lose some clones; where checked, under half of the loss comes from unresolved V genes, and the rest has no known cause. For this sample there are about 120,000 clones; more than 60% appear just once. The top ten clonotypes cover 2% to 3% of the sample. Sequenced material: PBMCs. All receptors derive from a female donor in good health and CMV-seronegative.

The chain is built from TRBV10-2 and TRBJ2-3, with D unclear. V dropped 8 bases and J dropped 0 bases, with 9 bases sitting between them. CDR3 length equals 13 residues. Germline V gene data show CDR1 as WSHSY and CDR2 as SAAADI. The CDR3 DNA follows: TGCGCCAGCGAGGTCGATAGCACAGATACGCAGTATTTT. Translating gives CASEVDSTDTQYF.

In this sample, this clone turned up a few times. The chain links TRBV10-2 to TRBJ2-7, with unresolved D. The CDR3 runs to 11 residues. Germline V gene lookup returns CDR1 WSHSY and CDR2 SAAADI. Trimming removed 6 bases at V and 3 bases at J, with 6 bases between. The CDR3 reads CASSLNYEQYF. The CDR3 DNA follows: TGCGCCAGCAGCCTTAACTACGAGCAGTACTTC.

This clone was seen a few times. The chain joins TRBV13 to TRBJ1-4; possible D gene TRBD1, 5 bases. V was pared by 0 bases and J by 13 bases, with 12 bases between. In germline, CDR1 is PRHDT, CDR2 FYEKMQ (reference sequence). This CDR3 comprises 13 residues. This chain's CDR3 is CASSLGPQGGLFF. Here the CDR3 DNA reads TGTGCCAGCAGCTTAGGCCCGCAGGGAGGACTGTTTTTT.

V usage is TRBV27 and J usage is TRBJ2-6; D perhaps matches TRBD1 (6 bases). The V and J ends lost 7 bases and 0 bases respectively, with 13 bases between them. Germline-derived CDR1 and CDR2 are MNHEY and SMNVEV (reference sequence). The CDR3 covers 16 residues. CDR3 nucleotides: TGTGCCAGCACTGCAGGGGACGTCTCTGGGGCCAACGTCCTGACTTTC. As protein: CASTAGDVSGANVLTF.

J is TRBJ1-2 and V is TRBV28, with D hard to call. This CDR3 has 12 amino acids. Germline CDR1 and CDR2: MDHEN and SYDVKM. The V and J ends lost 2 bases and 6 bases respectively, with 7 bases between them. Here the CDR3 reads CASSLTGDGYTF. DNA for the CDR3: TGTGCCAGCAGTTTAACCGGGGATGGCTACACCTTC.

The chain recombines TRBV5-4 with TRBJ1-5; possible D gene TRBD1, 5 bases. The CDR3 consists of 16 residues. Germline V gene lookup returns CDR1 SGHNT and CDR2 YYREEE (reference sequence). V lost 6 bases and J 3 bases, leaving 19 bases between the germline ends. The CDR3 here is CASTSSGRQYNQPQHF. The CDR3 DNA reads as TGTGCCAGCACCTCCTCGGGCCGACAGTACAATCAGCCCCAGCATTTT.

The rearrangement uses TRBV9 and TRBJ2-2; a possible D gene is TRBD1 (6 bases). The germline gives CDR1 SGDLS, CDR2 YYNGEE. The CDR3 is 16 residues long. Trimming stripped 3 bases from V and 1 base from J, with 13 bases between. CDR3 sequence: CASSGLQGWNTGELFF. For the CDR3, the DNA is TGTGCCAGCAGCGGATTACAGGGATGGAACACCGGGGAGCTGTTTTTT.

The rearrangement joins TRBV6-6 to TRBJ1-1, with D tentatively TRBD1 (6 bases). Germline loops: CDR1 MNHNY, CDR2 SVGAGI (reference sequence). V lost 6 bases and J lost 8, with 19 bases in between. CDR3 length: 14 residues. The CDR3 spells CASSAILSDSEAFF. The CDR3, as DNA: TGTGCCAGCAGCGCAATACTCTCGGACAGCGAAGCTTTCTTT.

J is TRBJ2-7 and V is TRBV7-9; maybe TRBD2 (6 bases). CDR3 length: 13 amino acids. V lost 8 bases and J lost 0, with 11 bases in between. CDR1 is SEHNR and CDR2 is FQNEAQ in the germline V gene (reference sequence). Written as DNA, the CDR3 is TGTGCCAGCCGCCCCGGGGGCTCCTACGAGCAGTACTTC. Amino acid sequence: CASRPGGSYEQYF.

This chain connects TRBV19 to TRBJ2-3; 8 bases line up with TRBD2. In germline, CDR1 is LNHDA, CDR2 SQIVND (reference sequence). The CDR3 length is 15 residues. V was clipped by 3 bases and J by 0 bases; unmatched bases: 2. Written as DNA, the CDR3 is TGTGCCAGTAGTATTCAGCGGGGGAGCACAGATACGCAGTATTTT. It specifies CASSIQRGSTDTQYF.

This clone was detected a few times. This chain uses TRBV29-1 with TRBJ1-1, with 7 bases identical to TRBD1. This CDR3 has 13 amino acids. The trim removed 7 bases at V and 1 base at J, leaving 6 bases unmatched. Germline V lookup: CDR1 SQVTM, CDR2 ANQGSEA. This chain's CDR3 is CSALGQRNTEAFF. CDR3 nucleotides: TGCAGCGCCCTGGGACAGCGGAACACTGAAGCTTTCTTT.

The CDR3 region has the DNA TGTGCCAGCAGCTTAGGACTAGCGGGTTACAATGAGCAGTTCTTC. It codes for CASSLGLAGYNEQFF. This chain connects TRBV13 to TRBJ2-1; the match to TRBD2 covers 9 bases. The germline gives CDR1 PRHDT, CDR2 FYEKMQ (reference sequence). The V and J ends lost 0 bases and 4 bases, in that order; junction bases with no gene match: 1. The CDR3 is 15 residues long.

About this clone itself: At one boundary the junction diverges from the germline segment, which might be a read error. The gene calls are TRBV7-9 and TRBJ2-7; 9 positions agree with TRBD2. Germline V gene lookup returns CDR1 SEHNR and CDR2 FQNEAQ (reference sequence). This CDR3 comprises 16 residues. The CDR3 spells CSSSLAAGTSPYEQYF. DNA for the CDR3: TGTTCCAGCAGCTTAGCGGCCGGGACTAGCCCCTACGAGCAGTACTTC.

V and J are TRBV7-2 and TRBJ2-3, with D maybe TRBD2 (5 bases). The CDR3 totals 16 residues. Per germline, CDR1 SGHTA and CDR2 FQGNSA. V was trimmed by 5 bases and J by 1 base, leaving 16 bases between them. Here the CDR3 reads CASSTPVGGRTDTQYF. CDR3 DNA: TGTGCCAGCAGCACCCCGGTTGGAGGTCGCACAGATACGCAGTATTTT.